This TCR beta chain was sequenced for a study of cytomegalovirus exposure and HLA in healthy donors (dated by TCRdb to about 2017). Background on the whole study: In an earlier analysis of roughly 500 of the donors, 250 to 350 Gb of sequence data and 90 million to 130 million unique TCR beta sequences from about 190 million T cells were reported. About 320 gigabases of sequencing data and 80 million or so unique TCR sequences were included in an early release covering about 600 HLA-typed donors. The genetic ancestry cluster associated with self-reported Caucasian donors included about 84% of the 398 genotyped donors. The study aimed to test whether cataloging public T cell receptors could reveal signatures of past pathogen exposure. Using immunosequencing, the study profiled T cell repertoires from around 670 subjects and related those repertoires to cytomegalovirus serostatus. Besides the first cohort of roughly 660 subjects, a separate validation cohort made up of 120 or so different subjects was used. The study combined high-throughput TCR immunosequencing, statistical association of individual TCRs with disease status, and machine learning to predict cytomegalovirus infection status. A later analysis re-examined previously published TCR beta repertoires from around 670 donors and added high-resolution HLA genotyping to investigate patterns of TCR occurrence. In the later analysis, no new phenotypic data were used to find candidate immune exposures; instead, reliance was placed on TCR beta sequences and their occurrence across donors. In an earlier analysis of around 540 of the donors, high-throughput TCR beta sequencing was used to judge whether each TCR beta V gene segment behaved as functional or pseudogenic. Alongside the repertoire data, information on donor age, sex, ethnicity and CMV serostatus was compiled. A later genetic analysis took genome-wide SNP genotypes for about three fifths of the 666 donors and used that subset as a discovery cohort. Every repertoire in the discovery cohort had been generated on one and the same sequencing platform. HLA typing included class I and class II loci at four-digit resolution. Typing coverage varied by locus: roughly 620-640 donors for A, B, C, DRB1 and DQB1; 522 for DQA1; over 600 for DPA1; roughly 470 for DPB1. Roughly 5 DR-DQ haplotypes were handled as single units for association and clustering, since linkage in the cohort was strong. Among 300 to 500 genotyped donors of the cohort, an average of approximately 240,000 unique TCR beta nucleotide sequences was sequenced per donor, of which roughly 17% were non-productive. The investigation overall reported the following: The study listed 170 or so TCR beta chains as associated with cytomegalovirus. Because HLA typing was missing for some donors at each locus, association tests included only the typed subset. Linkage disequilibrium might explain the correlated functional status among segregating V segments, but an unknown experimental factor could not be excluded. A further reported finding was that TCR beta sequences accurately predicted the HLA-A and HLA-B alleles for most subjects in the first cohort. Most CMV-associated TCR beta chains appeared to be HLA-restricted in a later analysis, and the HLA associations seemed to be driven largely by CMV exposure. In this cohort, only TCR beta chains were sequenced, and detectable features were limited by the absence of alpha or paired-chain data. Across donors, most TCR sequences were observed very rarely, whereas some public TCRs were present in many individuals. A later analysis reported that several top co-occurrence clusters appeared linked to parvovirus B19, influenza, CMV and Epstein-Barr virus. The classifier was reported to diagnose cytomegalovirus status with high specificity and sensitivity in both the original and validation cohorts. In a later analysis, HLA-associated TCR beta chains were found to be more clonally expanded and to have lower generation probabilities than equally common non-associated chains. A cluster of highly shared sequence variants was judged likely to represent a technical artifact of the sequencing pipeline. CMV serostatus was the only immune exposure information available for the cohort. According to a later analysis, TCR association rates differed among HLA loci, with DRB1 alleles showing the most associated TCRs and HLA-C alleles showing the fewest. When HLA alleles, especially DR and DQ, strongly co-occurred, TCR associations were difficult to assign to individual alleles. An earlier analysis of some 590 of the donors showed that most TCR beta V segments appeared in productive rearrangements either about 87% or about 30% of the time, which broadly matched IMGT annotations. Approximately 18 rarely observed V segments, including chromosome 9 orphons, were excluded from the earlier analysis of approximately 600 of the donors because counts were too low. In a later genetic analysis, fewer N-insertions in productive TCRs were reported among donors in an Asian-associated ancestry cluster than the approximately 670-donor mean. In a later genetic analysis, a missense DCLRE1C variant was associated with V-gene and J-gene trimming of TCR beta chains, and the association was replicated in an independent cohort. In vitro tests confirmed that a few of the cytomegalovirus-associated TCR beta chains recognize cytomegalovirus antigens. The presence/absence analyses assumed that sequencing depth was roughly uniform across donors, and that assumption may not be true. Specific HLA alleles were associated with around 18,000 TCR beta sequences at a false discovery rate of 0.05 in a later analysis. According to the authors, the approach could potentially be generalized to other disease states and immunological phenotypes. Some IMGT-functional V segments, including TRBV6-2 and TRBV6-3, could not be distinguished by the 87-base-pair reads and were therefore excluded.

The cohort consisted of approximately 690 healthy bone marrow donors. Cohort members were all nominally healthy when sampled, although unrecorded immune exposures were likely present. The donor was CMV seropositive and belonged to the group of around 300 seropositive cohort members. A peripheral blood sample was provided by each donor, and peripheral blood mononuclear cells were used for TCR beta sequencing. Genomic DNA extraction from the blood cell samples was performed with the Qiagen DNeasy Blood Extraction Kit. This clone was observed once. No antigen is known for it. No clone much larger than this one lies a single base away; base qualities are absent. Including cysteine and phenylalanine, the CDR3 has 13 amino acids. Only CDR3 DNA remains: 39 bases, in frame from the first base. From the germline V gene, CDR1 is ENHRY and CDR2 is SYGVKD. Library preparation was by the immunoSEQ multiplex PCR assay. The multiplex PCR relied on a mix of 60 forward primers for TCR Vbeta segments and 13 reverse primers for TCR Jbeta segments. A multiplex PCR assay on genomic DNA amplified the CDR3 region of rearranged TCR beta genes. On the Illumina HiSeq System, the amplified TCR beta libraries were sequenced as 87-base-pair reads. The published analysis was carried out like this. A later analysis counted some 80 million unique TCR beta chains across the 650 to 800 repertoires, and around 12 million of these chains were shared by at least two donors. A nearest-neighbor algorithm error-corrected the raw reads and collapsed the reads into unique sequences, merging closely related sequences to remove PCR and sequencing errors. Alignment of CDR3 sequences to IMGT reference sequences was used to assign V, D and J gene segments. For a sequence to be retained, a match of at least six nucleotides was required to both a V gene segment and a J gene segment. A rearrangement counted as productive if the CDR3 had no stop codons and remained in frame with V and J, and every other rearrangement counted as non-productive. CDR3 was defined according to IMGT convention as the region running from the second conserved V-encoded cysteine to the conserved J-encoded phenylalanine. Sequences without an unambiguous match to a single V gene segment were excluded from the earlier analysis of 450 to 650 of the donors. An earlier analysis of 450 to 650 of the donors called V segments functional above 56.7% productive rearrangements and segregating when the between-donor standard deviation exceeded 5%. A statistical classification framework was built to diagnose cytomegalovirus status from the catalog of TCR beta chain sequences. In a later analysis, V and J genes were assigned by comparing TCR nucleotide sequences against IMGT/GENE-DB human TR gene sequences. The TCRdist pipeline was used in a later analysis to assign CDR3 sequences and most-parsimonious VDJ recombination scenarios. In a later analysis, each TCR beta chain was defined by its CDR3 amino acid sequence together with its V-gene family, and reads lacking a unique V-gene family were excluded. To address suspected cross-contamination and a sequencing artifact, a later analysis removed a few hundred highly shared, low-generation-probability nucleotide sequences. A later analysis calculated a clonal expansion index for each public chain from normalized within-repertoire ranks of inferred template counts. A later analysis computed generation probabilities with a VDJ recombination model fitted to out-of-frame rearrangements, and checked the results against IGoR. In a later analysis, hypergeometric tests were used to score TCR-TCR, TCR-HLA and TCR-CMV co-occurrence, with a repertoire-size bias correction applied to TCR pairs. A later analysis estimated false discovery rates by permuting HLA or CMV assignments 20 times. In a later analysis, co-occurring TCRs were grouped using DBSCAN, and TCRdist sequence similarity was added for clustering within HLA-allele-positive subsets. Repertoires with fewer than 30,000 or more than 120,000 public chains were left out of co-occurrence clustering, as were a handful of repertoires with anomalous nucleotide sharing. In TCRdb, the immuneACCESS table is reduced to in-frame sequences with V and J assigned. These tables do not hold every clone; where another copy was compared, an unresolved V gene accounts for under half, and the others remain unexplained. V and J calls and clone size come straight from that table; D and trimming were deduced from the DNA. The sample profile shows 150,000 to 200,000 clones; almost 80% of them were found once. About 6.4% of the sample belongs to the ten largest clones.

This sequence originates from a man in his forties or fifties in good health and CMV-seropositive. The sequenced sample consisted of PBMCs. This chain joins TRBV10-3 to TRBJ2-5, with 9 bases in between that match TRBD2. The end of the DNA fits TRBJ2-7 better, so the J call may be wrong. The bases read TGTGCCATCTCAGCGGGAGGAGAGAACGAGCAGTACTTC. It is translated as CAISAGGENEQYF.